The rows below give T cell receptor beta chains drawn from one sample of a study of shared clonotypes between healthy human individuals. Repertoires were generated with immunoSEQ multiplex PCR, while TCRdb's copy carries only in-frame clones and drops some. The repertoire holds 2 million to 2.5 million clones, 85% to 95% seen once, with around 0.4% in the top ten. Material: naive CD4+ T cells from PBMCs. These receptors originate from a man younger than 30 in good health. Some clones in this sample may be carry-over from other donors' samples. The CDR3 runs from the conserved cysteine through the conserved F or W. A D gene is named only where the DNA matches it firmly. Size is stated for part of the rows, as once, few or many counts, or as a class when the clone is expanded.

cdr3_nt | cdr3_aa | d_call | v_call | clone_size | j_call
TGTGCCAGCAGCGTAGCTTCGACAGGGACAGATACGCAGTATTTT | CASSVASTGTDTQYF | TRBD1 | TRBV9 | . | TRBJ2-3
TGTGCCAGCAGTCTATCCGGGACAGGGATTCAGCCCCAGCATTTT | CASSLSGTGIQPQHF | TRBD1 | TRBV28 | . | TRBJ1-5
TGTGCCAGCACTAGAATTCTCAACACTGAAGCTTTCTTT | CASTRILNTEAFF | . | TRBV6-5 | . | TRBJ1-1
TGTGCCAGCAGGCTAGCGGGACCGTACAATGAGCAGTTCTTC | CASRLAGPYNEQFF | TRBD2 | TRBV27 | . | TRBJ2-1
TGTGCCAGCAGTTTGTTGGGGGGCGTAGAAAACTTC | CASSLLGGVENF | . | TRBV28 | . | TRBJ2-7
TGTGCCACCTACCGTCCGGCCAGGGGTAATGAAAAACTGTTTTTT | CATYRPARGNEKLFF | . | TRBV28 | . | TRBJ1-4
TGTGCCAGCAGCTCCTTTGGGAAATCAACTAATGAAAAACTGTTTTTT | CASSSFGKSTNEKLFF | . | TRBV7-8 | . | TRBJ1-4
TGTGCCAGCCAAGGTCCCCTCCGGGAAGCTTTCTTT | CASQGPLREAFF | . | TRBV19 | . | TRBJ1-1
TGCAGCGCAGGATCTGTGGATGGCTACACCTTC | CSAGSVDGYTF | . | TRBV29-1 | . | TRBJ1-2
TGTGCCAGCAGCCAACAGGCGGGGACCCAGTACTTC | CASSQQAGTQYF | . | TRBV14 | . | TRBJ2-5
TGCAGTGCTCCGGGACAACCAGGCTACACCTTC | CSAPGQPGYTF | . | TRBV20-1 | . | TRBJ1-2
TGTGCCAGCAGTTCCGTGGGTTACGAGCAGTACTTC | CASSSVGYEQYF | . | TRBV2 | few | TRBJ2-7
TGTGCCAGCAGCTTAGACTCGGGAGTAGTTGGCTACACCTTC | CASSLDSGVVGYTF | . | TRBV7-9 | . | TRBJ1-2
TGTGCCAGCAGCTTTTCCGCCCCCGGCTCCTACAATGAGCAGTTCTTC | CASSFSAPGSYNEQFF | . | TRBV7-2 | . | TRBJ2-1
TGTGCCAGCAGCTTAATTGGAAACACCATATATTTT | CASSLIGNTIYF | . | TRBV7-9 | . | TRBJ1-3
TGTGCCAGCTCACCACCCCCGATTCCCGGCGAGCAGTACTTC | CASSPPPIPGEQYF | . | TRBV18 | . | TRBJ2-7
TGTGCCAGCAGCCTCACGCCGGGTCGGCCCGGGGGGCAGTTCTTC | CASSLTPGRPGGQFF | . | TRBV7-3 | . | TRBJ2-1
TGTGCCAGCAGTGAATCGCGGCCGTCTGGGGCCAACGTCCTGACTTTC | CASSESRPSGANVLTF | . | TRBV25-1 | . | TRBJ2-6
TGCGCCAGCAGCCAAGGGGGACAGCTCAAGAGAAATGAGCAGTTCTTC | CASSQGGQLKRNEQFF | TRBD1 | TRBV4-1 | . | TRBJ2-1
TGTGCCAGTAGTATAACACCGGGACAGAAATACGAGCAGTACTTC | CASSITPGQKYEQYF | TRBD1 | TRBV19 | . | TRBJ2-7
TGTGCCAGCCGATTGGGACTACCGGAGACCCAGTACTTC | CASRLGLPETQYF | TRBD2 | TRBV6-1 | . | TRBJ2-5
TGCGCCAGCAGCAGGGGACTAGCGGGAGTTTCCTACGAGCAGTACTTC | CASSRGLAGVSYEQYF | TRBD2 | TRBV5-1 | . | TRBJ2-7
TGTGCCAGCAGCACCCGGGACAGGGAATACGAGCAGTACTTC | CASSTRDREYEQYF | TRBD1 | TRBV13 | . | TRBJ2-7
TGTGCCAGCAGTTCGCTTACAGGGGGCGTTGGATACAATGAGCAGTTCTTC | CASSSLTGGVGYNEQFF | TRBD1 | TRBV28 | . | TRBJ2-1
TGTGCCAGCGCAACGGACTTACAAGAGACCCAGTACTTC | CASATDLQETQYF | . | TRBV9 | . | TRBJ2-5
TGCGCCAGCAGCCAAGGTTTGCTAGCGGGAGTTTCCTACAATGAGCAGTTCTTC | CASSQGLLAGVSYNEQFF | TRBD2 | TRBV4-1 | . | TRBJ2-1
TGTGCCTCCAACTGGACCCCAGGTCAGCCCCAGCATTTT | CASNWTPGQPQHF | . | TRBV19 | . | TRBJ1-5
TGCAGCGTGTCAGGTCTCTCTGGGGCCAACGTCCTGACTTTC | CSVSGLSGANVLTF | . | TRBV29-1 | . | TRBJ2-6
TGTGCCAGCAGCGTGGACTGGATCCAAGAGACCCAGTACTTC | CASSVDWIQETQYF | . | TRBV9 | . | TRBJ2-5
TGTGCCAGCAGCCCACCCGGAGGGAGGAGGGAGCAGTACTTC | CASSPPGGRREQYF | . | TRBV9 | . | TRBJ2-7
TGTGCCAGCAGCAACAGCGGGAGGGGAAACAATGAGCAGTTCTTC | CASSNSGRGNNEQFF | TRBD2 | TRBV7-3 | . | TRBJ2-1
TGCGCCAGCAGCGTCCCCGGGGCCTACGAGCAGTACTTC | CASSVPGAYEQYF | . | TRBV5-1 | . | TRBJ2-7
TGTGCCAGCAGCTCTTTTGACAGACCGAACACTGAAGCTTTCTTT | CASSSFDRPNTEAFF | . | TRBV5-5 | . | TRBJ1-1
TGTGCCAGCAGCCAAGGGAGGGGCGGCTCACCCCTCCACTTT | CASSQGRGGSPLHF | . | TRBV7-6 | once | TRBJ1-6
TGCGCCAGCAGCCAAGATTGGGGACTAGCGGGAGGAAGGCAGTACTTC | CASSQDWGLAGGRQYF | TRBD2 | TRBV4-3 | few | TRBJ2-7
TGTGCCAGCAGCCCCCCTCCGGGACTAGCGAGGGAGCAGTTCTTC | CASSPPPGLAREQFF | TRBD2 | TRBV7-2 | . | TRBJ2-1
TGCGCCAGCAGCGCGTCAGGGGGCCCTGGGGCCAACGTCCTGACTTTC | CASSASGGPGANVLTF | TRBD1 | TRBV5-1 | . | TRBJ2-6
TGTGCCAGCAGCCTACGCCCCGGGGGAAGGTGGGGCTACACCTTC | CASSLRPGGRWGYTF | . | TRBV6-5 | . | TRBJ1-2
TGTGCCAGCAGTTTATTTCCCGATAGCGTGGGGTCAGGCGGCTACACCTTC | CASSLFPDSVGSGGYTF | . | TRBV28 | . | TRBJ1-2
TGTGCCAGCAGCTTAGGAGGACTAGCGAGGAGCTCCTACGAGCAGTACTTC | CASSLGGLARSSYEQYF | TRBD2 | TRBV7-2 | . | TRBJ2-7
TGTGCCAGCAGCCCGCGGACTAGCGGGGATTACAATGAGCAGTTCTTC | CASSPRTSGDYNEQFF | TRBD2 | TRBV5-4 | . | TRBJ2-1
TGTGCCAGCAGCGTTTTGTCTAACGAACAGGGTAGGGCTTTCTTT | CASSVLSNEQGRAFF | . | TRBV9 | . | TRBJ1-1
TGTGCCAGCAGCTTAAGGCTAGCGGCTAACACCGGGGAGCTGTTTTTT | CASSLRLAANTGELFF | TRBD2 | TRBV7-7 | . | TRBJ2-2
TGTGCCAGCTCAACGGGACTCCAGAGCGCTGGAAACACCATATATTTT | CASSTGLQSAGNTIYF | . | TRBV18 | . | TRBJ1-3
TGTGCCAGCAGCCGAGGTCGCCAATGGGCTGAAGCTTTCTTT | CASSRGRQWAEAFF | . | TRBV7-9 | . | TRBJ1-1
TGTGCCAGCAGGCTGACTCGGGACAGGGGTGAAGCTTTCTTT | CASRLTRDRGEAFF | TRBD1 | TRBV2 | . | TRBJ1-1
TGTGCCACCAGCAGAGAAACTCCGGGACTAGCGGGACTGTTCCCACTTTACAATGAGCAGTTCTTC | CATSRETPGLAGLFPLYNEQFF | TRBD2 | TRBV15 | . | TRBJ2-1
TGTGCCAGTATCGGGGGCACGAACATTCAGTACTTC | CASIGGTNIQYF | . | TRBV19 | once | TRBJ2-4
TGTGCCTGGAGCATCCGCCGGGGACAGGGGCAGTCTGAAGCTTTCTTT | CAWSIRRGQGQSEAFF | TRBD1 | TRBV30 | . | TRBJ1-1